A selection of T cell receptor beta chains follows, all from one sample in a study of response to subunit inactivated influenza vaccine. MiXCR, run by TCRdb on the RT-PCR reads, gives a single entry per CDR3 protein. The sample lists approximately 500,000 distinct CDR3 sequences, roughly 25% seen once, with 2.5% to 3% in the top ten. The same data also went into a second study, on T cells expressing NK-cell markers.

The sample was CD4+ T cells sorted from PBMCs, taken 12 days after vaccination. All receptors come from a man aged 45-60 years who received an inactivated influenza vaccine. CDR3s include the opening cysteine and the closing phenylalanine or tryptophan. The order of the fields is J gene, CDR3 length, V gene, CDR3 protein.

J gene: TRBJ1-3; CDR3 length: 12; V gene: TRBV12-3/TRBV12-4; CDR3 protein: CASSRNGNTIYF
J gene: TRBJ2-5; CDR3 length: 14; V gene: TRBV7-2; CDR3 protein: CASSLLAGQETQYF
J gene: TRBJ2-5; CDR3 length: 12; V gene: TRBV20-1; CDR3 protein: CSAPGPEETQYF
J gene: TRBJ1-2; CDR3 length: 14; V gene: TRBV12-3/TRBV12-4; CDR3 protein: CASSPGKANYGYTF
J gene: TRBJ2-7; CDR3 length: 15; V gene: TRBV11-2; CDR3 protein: CASSLDSRLLTGQYF
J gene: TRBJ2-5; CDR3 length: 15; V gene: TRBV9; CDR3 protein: CASSAPIGRLETQYF
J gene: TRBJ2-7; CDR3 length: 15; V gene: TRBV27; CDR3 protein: CASSWAGGGTYEQYF
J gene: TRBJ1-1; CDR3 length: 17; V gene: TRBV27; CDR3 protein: CASSLLGQGRLNTEAFF
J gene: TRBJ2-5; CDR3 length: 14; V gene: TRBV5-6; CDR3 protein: CASSSASGQETQYF
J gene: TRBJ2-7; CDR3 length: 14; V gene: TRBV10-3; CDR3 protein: CAIRPGRGPSEQYF
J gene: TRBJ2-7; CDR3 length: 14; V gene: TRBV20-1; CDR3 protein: CSARSSGRGNEQYF
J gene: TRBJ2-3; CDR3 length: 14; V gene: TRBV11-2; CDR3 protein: CASSSISGSDTQYF
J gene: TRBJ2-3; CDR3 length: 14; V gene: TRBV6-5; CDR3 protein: CASSSTGRADTQYF
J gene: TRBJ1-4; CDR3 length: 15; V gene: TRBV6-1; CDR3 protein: CASSEQGRLSYELFF
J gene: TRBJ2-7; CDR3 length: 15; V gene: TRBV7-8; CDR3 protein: CASSLDRTGGHEQYF
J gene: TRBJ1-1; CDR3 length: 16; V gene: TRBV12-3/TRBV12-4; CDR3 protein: CASSLGGRVVRTEAFF
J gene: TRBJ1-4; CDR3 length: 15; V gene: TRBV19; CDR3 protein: CASRSRDSRGEKLFF
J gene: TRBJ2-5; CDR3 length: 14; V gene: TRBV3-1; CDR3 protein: CASSPRGTAGTQYF
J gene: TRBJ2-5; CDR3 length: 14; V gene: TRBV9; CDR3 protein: CASSPRSGVETQYF
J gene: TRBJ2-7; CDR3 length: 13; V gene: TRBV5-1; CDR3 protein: CASSVDTNYEQYF
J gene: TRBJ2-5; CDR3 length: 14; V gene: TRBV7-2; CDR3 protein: CASSFQAATETQYF
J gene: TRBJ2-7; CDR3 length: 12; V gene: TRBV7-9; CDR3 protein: CASSPTQGKQYF
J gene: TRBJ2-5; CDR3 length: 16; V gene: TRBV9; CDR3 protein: CASSPRQGLYQETQYF
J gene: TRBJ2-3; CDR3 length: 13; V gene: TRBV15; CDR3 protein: CATSHTGIDTQYF
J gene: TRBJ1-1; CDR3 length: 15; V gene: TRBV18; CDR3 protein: CASSPRTGENTEAFF
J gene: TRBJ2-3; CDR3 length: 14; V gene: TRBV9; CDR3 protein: CASTLAGNTDTQYF
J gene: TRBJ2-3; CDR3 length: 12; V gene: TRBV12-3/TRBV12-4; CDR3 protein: CASSAQTDTQYF
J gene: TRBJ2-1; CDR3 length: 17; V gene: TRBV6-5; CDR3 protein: CASSYVLAGVSYNEQFF
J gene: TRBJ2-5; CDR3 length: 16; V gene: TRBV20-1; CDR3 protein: CSARQPGQVSRETQYF
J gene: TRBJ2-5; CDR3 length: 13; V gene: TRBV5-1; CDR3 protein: CASSKGQGGTQYF
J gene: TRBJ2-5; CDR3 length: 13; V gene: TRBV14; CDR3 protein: CASSPSSTTAQYF
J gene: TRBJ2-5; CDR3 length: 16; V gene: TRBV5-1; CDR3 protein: CARSPRRGLEVETQYF
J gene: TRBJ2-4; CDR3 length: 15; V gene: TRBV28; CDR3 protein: CASRPGGRAKNIQYF
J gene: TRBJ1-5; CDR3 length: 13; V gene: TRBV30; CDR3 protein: CAWSVRGSEPQHF
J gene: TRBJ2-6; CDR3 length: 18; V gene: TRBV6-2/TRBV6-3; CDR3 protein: CASSYSGQGAIGANVLTF
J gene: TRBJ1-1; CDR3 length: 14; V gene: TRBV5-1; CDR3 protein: CASSYGTDNTEAFF
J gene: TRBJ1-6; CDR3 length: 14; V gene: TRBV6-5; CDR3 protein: CASSYERTNSPLHF
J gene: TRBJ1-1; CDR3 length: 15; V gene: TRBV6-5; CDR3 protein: CASSYSRTANTEAFF
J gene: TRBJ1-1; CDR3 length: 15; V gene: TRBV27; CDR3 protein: CASRAAGQSGTEAFF
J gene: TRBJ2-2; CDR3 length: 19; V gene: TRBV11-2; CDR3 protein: CASSQFPRGMAANTGELFF
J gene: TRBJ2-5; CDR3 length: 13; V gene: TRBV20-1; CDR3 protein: CSALPQGKETQYF
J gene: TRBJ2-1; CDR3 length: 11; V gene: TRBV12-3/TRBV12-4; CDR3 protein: CASSPFDEQFF
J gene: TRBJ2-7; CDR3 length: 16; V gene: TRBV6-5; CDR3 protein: CASSYSAQALTYEQYF
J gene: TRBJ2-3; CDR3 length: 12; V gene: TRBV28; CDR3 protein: CASSSDIDTQYF
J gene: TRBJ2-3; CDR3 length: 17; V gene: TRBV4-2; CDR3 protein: CASSQEASRGWADTQYF
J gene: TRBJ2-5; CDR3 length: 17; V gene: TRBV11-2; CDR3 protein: CASSSSSGGARQETQYF
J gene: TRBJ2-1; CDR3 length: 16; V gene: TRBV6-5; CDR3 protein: CASSYAASGGAHEQFF
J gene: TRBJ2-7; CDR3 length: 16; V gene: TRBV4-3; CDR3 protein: CASSQNYGDRSYEQYF
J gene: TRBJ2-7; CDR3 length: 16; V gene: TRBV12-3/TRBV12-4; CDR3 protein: CASSLSWGQGTYEQYF
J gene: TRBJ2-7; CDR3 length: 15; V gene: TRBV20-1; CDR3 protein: CSATDLAGGSYEQYF
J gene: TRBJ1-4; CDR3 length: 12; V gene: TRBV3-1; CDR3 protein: CASSHGGEKLFF